This section outlines one T cell receptor (beta chain) sequence together with its context. The antigen this receptor binds is unknown. No much larger clone exists at a distance of one base, and base qualities are not known. One collaborating source in Seattle enrolled patients while the patients were actively infected and followed the patients over time throughout the course of disease. The collaborating institutions used their own protocols to collect whole blood in K2EDTA tubes. Collaborator samples were shipped for TCRbeta analysis as frozen whole blood, isolated PBMCs, or DNA extracted from either sample type. TCRbeta CDR3 regions were amplified from genomic DNA using the immunoSEQ Assay, a bias-controlled multiplex PCR. In the source study's methods: Within the assay, amplification of reference gene primers was used to estimate how many nucleated cells each sample contained. Sequence reads were collapsed and filtered to measure the absolute abundance of every unique TCRbeta CDR3 rearrangement. For each sample, productive Simpson clonality was calculated as the square root of Simpson's diversity index across productive rearrangements. The table comes from immuneACCESS by way of TCRdb, which keeps in-frame sequences with V and J called. Part of the clones is missing from these tables; in studies checked, under half for an unresolved V gene and the rest for unknown reasons. The V and J calls and the clone size are those of that table, but D and trimming were determined from the DNA. The sample includes roughly 41,000 clones, with around four fifths observed a single time. Of the sample, approximately 1.6% is held by the ten largest clones.

These data belong to a study of blood T cell repertoires in COVID-19 (dated by TCRdb to the early 2020s). For the wider study: Samples covering the acute and convalescent phases of COVID-19 were provided by collaborators in the United States, Italy and Spain. The dataset comprised deeply sampled blood TCRbeta repertoires from subjects exposed to, actively infected with, or recovered from COVID-19. The samples were drawn from the first 160 participants of the ongoing ImmuneRACE study and from 950 to 1,500 subjects provided by 6 global collaborators. The repertoires were released in a freely available public database intended as a resource for research on the immune response to SARS-CoV-2. Where available, HLA class I and class II types were obtained from metadata supplied by the sample provider rather than from assay-based typing. Sample metadata almost always included a de-identified subject ID, COVID-19 status, age in years and sex. The material from the prospective study consisted of cDNA or gDNA derived from T cells, B-cell-depleted T cells, or PBMCs. Study-wide conclusions, independent of this receptor: The amount of clinical and demographic metadata varied by source and participant and was provided uncurated.

There are 16 amino acids in the CDR3, from cysteine to phenylalanine inclusive. Just CDR3 DNA is preserved here, 48 bases in frame from base 1. V loses 2 bases at its end and J loses 5 bases; junction bases beyond the gene matches: 12. CDR1 and CDR2 are drawn from the germline V gene (reference sequence): GTSNPN, SVGIG. The source is a man in his fifties or sixties with COVID-19, enrolled during active disease. This sequence uses TRBV30 and TRBJ1-2; 9 middle bases align to TRBD1. Material for sequencing was peripheral blood. The DNA sequence is TGTGCCTGGAGTTCATCCGTGGACAGGGGACCGTATGGCTACACCTTC. Translated, this gives CAWSSSVDRGPYGYTF.